This T cell receptor (beta chain) was recorded in a study of CXCR3-negative and CXCR3-positive naive CD8 T cells (dated 2019 in TCRdb). Context from the whole study: In total, about 150 million TRB reads were obtained, corresponding to roughly 1.5 +/- 0.3 million reads per library. The diversity and physicochemical repertoire analyses included some 11 donors pooled from two independent experiments. Naive subsets from a handful of donors and memory cells from 3 donors were included in the TRBV-TRBJ cluster analysis. What the study reported, not specific to this receptor: TRBV-TRBJ usage was similar between naive CXCR3-negative and CXCR3-positive cells from the same donor, while memory cells showed distinct patterns. Freshly isolated PBMCs were used for most assays because CXCR3 expression went down partially after cryopreservation. Because surface CD5, which is linked to self-reactivity in mice, was comparable between the naive subsets, TCR interaction strength was also inferred from the physicochemical properties of TRB CDR3s. Both naive subsets had comparably high repertoire diversity, while memory CD8+ T cells had much lower repertoire diversity. Compared with CXCR3-negative naive cells, CXCR3-positive naive cells had TRB CDR3s with higher hydrophobicity (lower Kidera factor 4), lower energy, and higher strength and volume indices.

For each CD8+ T cell subset, flow sorting was done in triplicate, and about 300,000 cells per subset went directly into RLT lysis buffer. To exclude memory contaminants, naive CD8+ T cells were stringently defined as CD45RO-CCR7+CD27+CD95-. Standard density gradient centrifugation was used to isolate peripheral blood mononuclear cells from buffy coats. Naive CXCR3-negative and CXCR3-positive CD8+ T cells were flow-sorted on a FACSAria III. Total RNA was extracted from sorted cells with an RNeasy Mini Kit. In regard to this clonotype: Its specific antigen is unknown.

Sequencing used a NextSeq 550. The Human TCR Profiling Kit (MiLaboratory) was used to prepare UMI-labeled 5' RACE TRB cDNA libraries. cDNA synthesis used the entire amount of extracted RNA, and PCR amplification then used the entire amount of cDNA produced. Libraries were prepared in parallel with an identical number of PCR cycles. The source study handled its data this way. About 53,000 +/- 9,400 unique UMI-labeled TRB cDNA molecules per library were extracted with MIGEC and MiXCR, with at least two reads per UMI required. An average of approximately 40,000 +/- 10,000 functional in-frame TRB CDR3 nucleotide clonotypes without stop codons was found per library. After downsampling to 5000 UMI-labeled TRB molecules per sample, diversity metrics, including normalized Shannon-Wiener and Chao1, were computed in VDJtools. VDJtools computed clonotype-size-weighted physicochemical properties of the central five CDR3 residues: interaction energy, strength, volume and Kidera factor 4. TCRdb reprocessed the reads, so every CDR3 protein sequence counts as one entry and DNA is not shown. The authors' filters were not applied to this entry. The sample has some 150,000 distinct CDR3 sequences on record. Roughly 0.28% of the sample is held by the ten biggest clonotypes.

The clonotype comes from a human donor in good health. Some clones in this sample may be carry-over from other donors' samples. The sequenced sample consisted of naive CXCR3+ CD8+ T cells from blood. The intended sense of this specimen's cell subset or site label: CD45RO-CCR7+CD27+CD95- naive CD8+ T cells expressing CXCR3 (TNR3+).

The CDR3 in this case is CASSPLTGRPDTQYF. The rearrangement combines TRBV5-1 with TRBJ2-3; the D call of TRBD1 rests on TCRdb alone, since no DNA is present to check it. The CDR3 contains 15 residues, cysteine and phenylalanine counted. The record lacks a DNA sequence. The germline V gene supplies CDR1 SGHRS and CDR2 YFSETQ.